This T cell receptor beta chain was sequenced during a study of Graves' ophthalmopathy and Graves' hyperthyroidism. Whole-study findings and limits: The model's ophthalmopathy progression predictions had approximately 71% sensitivity and 72.22% specificity. Most expanded clonotypes in thyroid above 0.001 frequency also showed up in blood.

Trimming removed 0 bases from V and 6 bases from J; junction bases left unmatched: 4. Germline CDR1 reads GTSNPN; CDR2 reads SVGIG (reference sequence). This CDR3 is 14 amino acids long. Amplification from RNA transcripts yielded the TCR beta CDR3 regions. The authors performed first-round RT-PCR with HTBI primers and then a second-round multiplex PCR. TCRdb re-derived calls from the multiplex PCR reads in MiXCR, one entry per CDR3 protein. The sample records around 400,000 distinct CDR3 sequences, around 19% being singletons. Uncontrolled infections, pregnancy, lactation or other autoimmune diseases led to patient exclusion. The evidence that diagnosis relied on was clinical symptoms, serum thyroxine, TRAb, thyroid ultrasound and orbital computed tomography. This clonotype appeared many times. Its specificity is unknown.

This chain joins TRBV30 and TRBJ2-2, with 7 bases that match TRBD2. Sequenced sample: peripheral blood. The clonotype was recovered from a woman aged 18-29 years with Graves' ophthalmopathy. The CDR3 region has the DNA TGTGCCTGGAGTGTTGTGGCGGGAGCCGGGGAGCTGTTTTTT. This encodes CAWSVVAGAGELFF.